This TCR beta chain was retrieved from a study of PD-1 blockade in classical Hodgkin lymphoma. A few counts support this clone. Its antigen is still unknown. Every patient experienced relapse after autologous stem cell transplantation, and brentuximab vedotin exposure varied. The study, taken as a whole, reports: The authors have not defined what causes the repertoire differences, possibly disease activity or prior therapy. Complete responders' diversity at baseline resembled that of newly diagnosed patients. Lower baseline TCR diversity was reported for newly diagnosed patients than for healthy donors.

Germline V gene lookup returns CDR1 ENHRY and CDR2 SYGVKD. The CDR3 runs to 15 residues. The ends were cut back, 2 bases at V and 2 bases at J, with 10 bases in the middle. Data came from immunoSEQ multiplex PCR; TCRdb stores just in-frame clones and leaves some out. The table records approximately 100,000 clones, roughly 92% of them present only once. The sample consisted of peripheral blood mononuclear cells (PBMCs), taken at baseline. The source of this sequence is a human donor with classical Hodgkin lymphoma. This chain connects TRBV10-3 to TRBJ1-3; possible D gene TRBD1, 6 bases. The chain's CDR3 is CAISEKSGAGNTIYF. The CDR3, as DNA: TGTGCCATCAGTGAGAAGTCAGGGGCTGGAAACACCATATATTTT.